This T cell receptor beta chain was found in a study of blood T cell repertoires in COVID-19. Overall study context: PBMCs, B-cell-depleted T cells, or T cells provided the cDNA or gDNA that made up the material.

Across 20 to 25 US areas, participants ranged in age from about 18 to 90 years. The data were produced by immunoSEQ multiplex PCR, yet TCRdb's version contains in-frame clones alone and is incomplete. The repertoire includes around 260,000 clones, 80% to 90% of them detected once, and more than 4% sits in the top ten. Germline V gives CDR1 KGHSH, CDR2 LQKENI. This CDR3 is built from 17 residues. Germline trimming cut 3 bases from V and 0 bases from J; bases unmatched to any gene: 6. The sequencing sample was made of PBMCs or T cells enriched from blood (not recorded which). This receptor was taken from a young woman who had recovered from COVID-19. The chain employs TRBV18 and TRBJ1-4; 8 nucleotides match TRBD1. CDR3 amino acids: CASSPRDRFATNEKLFF. In nucleotides, the CDR3 is TGTGCCAGCTCACCCCGGGACAGGTTTGCAACTAATGAAAAACTGTTTTTT.